This entry lists 21 T cell receptor beta chains sequenced from one sample in a study of blood T cell repertoires in COVID-19. Measured with immunoSEQ multiplex PCR; TCRdb has only the in-frame clones, and not every one. The sample holds 100,000 to 150,000 clones, more than 70% seen once. The sample consisted of peripheral blood. Receptors were obtained from a woman older than 75 with acute or convalescent COVID-19.

V gene TRBV5-4 combines with J gene TRBJ2-5, with 7 bases matching TRBD1. CDR3 length: 15 amino acids. Germline V gene data show CDR1 as SGHNT and CDR2 as YYREEE (reference sequence). With V trimmed by 0 bases and J by 1 base, 3 bases remained unmatched. CDR3 sequence (DNA): TGTGCCAGCAGCTTGGCAGGGGGACCCCAAGAGACCCAGTACTTC. It specifies CASSLAGGPQETQYF.

This clone has more than one count but fewer than ten. The genes are TRBV19 and TRBJ2-2; 9 positions agree with TRBD2. The CDR3 sequence is 15 residues long. CDR1 and CDR2 from the germline V gene are LNHDA and SQIVND (reference sequence). V was clipped by 8 bases and J by 5 bases; unmatched bases: 9. The CDR3 region is CASQITSGQTGELFF. Here the CDR3 DNA reads TGTGCCAGTCAGATAACTAGCGGGCAGACCGGGGAGCTGTTTTTT.

The rearrangement joins TRBV28 to TRBJ1-5, with D maybe TRBD1 (6 bases). Germline CDR1 MDHEN, CDR2 SYDVKM. The CDR3 extends over 13 amino acids. V was trimmed by 8 bases and J by 3 bases, leaving 11 bases between them. The CDR3 region is CASLRDINQPQHF. The CDR3 DNA follows: TGTGCCAGCCTACGGGACATCAATCAGCCCCAGCATTTT.

This clone has more than one count but fewer than ten. The CDR3 bases are TGTGCCAGCCGTCCTGGGTCAGGGCATGAGCAGTTCTTC. This sequence encodes CASRPGSGHEQFF. The rearrangement links TRBV2 to TRBJ2-1; a weak D match, TRBD1 (5 bases). This CDR3 has 13 amino acids. CDR1 SNHLY and CDR2 FYNNEI come from the germline V gene. V was shortened by 8 bases and J by 8 bases, with 16 bases between the two germline ends.

The chain has TRBV7-3 and TRBJ2-2; 8 nucleotides match TRBD2. V shed 1 base, J shed 7 bases, and the junction held 8 bases outside the gene matches. This CDR3 comprises 16 residues. Germline V CDR1 and CDR2: SGHTA, FQGTGA. CDR3 loop: CASSLMASGRVGELFF. DNA for the CDR3: TGTGCCAGCAGCTTAATGGCTAGCGGGCGAGTCGGGGAGCTGTTTTTT. The variable domain in full, completed from reference TRBV7-3 and TRBJ2-2, reads GAGVSQTPSNKVTEKGKYVELRCDPISGHTALYWYRQSLGQGPEFLIYFQGTGAADDSGLPNDRFFAVRPEGSVSTLKIQRTERGDSAVYLCASSLMASGRVGELFFGEGSRLTVL.

This chain links TRBV9 with TRBJ2-1; D is ambiguous. The CDR3 spans 16 residues. Per germline, CDR1 SGDLS and CDR2 YYNGEE. Trimming pared 0 bases from V and 9 bases from J, leaving 19 bases between. CDR3 in amino acids: CASSVGVNSAHGEQFF. The CDR3, as DNA: TGTGCCAGCAGCGTAGGAGTCAACTCAGCGCACGGTGAGCAGTTCTTC.

The V call is TRBV9, the J call TRBJ1-2; D is unresolved. Germline V CDR1 and CDR2: SGDLS, YYNGEE. The CDR3 contains 15 residues. V dropped 4 bases and J dropped 0 bases, with 13 bases sitting between them. CDR3: CASSFLSTANYGYTF. CDR3 nucleotides: TGTGCCAGCAGCTTTCTCTCGACTGCTAACTATGGCTACACCTTC.

The chain links TRBV7-9 to TRBJ2-2; 9 positions match TRBD1. J was trimmed by 3 bases and V by 4 bases; bases with no gene match: 3. The CDR3 spans 15 residues. Germline V gene lookup returns CDR1 SEHNR and CDR2 FQNEAQ (reference sequence). The CDR3 sequence: CASSWGQGDTGELFF. In DNA, the CDR3 is TGTGCCAGCAGCTGGGGACAGGGAGACACCGGGGAGCTGTTTTTT.

This chain uses TRBV4-2 with TRBJ2-1, with TRBD2 matching over 10 bases. The CDR3 has 15 amino acids. Germline values: CDR1 LGHNA, CDR2 YNFKEQ. The junction had 7 bases not matched to a gene; V was cut back by 4 bases and J by 7 bases. This chain's CDR3 is CASSPIAGGSNEQFF. As DNA, the CDR3 is TGTGCCAGCAGCCCGATAGCGGGGGGCTCTAATGAGCAGTTCTTC.

CDR3 loop: CASSPPRGRAFGNTIYF. The CDR3 bases are TGTGCCAGCTCACCACCAAGGGGAAGAGCTTTTGGTAACACCATATATTTT. This chain uses TRBV18 with TRBJ1-3; TRBD1 is a possible D gene (5 bases). The germline V and J ends were trimmed by 0 bases and 7 bases, with 19 bases remaining between them. In germline, CDR1 is KGHSH, CDR2 LQKENI. The length of the CDR3 is 17 residues.

The CDR3 spells CASSLAGSGSTDTQYF. CDR3 DNA sequence: TGCGCCAGCAGCTTGGCTGGTAGCGGAAGCACAGATACGCAGTATTTT. This chain links TRBV5-1 with TRBJ2-3; TRBD2 is a possible D gene (6 bases). V was shortened by 0 bases and J by 0 bases, with 11 bases between the two germline ends. The CDR3 is 16 residues long. Looked up from germline, CDR1 is SGHRS and CDR2 is YFSETQ.

This chain connects TRBV7-9 to TRBJ1-2, with D possibly matching TRBD1 (5 bases). The CDR3 loop spans 14 amino acids. CDR1 SEHNR and CDR2 FQNEAQ come from the germline V gene (reference sequence). Deletions cut 5 bases from V and 4 bases from J, with 14 bases between. The CDR3 DNA is TGTGCCAGCAGCCTAGTTGCAGGGCTCTATGGCTACACCTTC. Amino acids: CASSLVAGLYGYTF.

The chain combines TRBV6-5 with TRBJ1-3, with D unresolved. V lost 8 bases to trimming and J lost 4 bases, with 12 bases between them. Looked up from germline, CDR1 is MNHEY and CDR2 is SVGAGI. The CDR3 covers 13 residues. For the CDR3, the DNA is TGTGCCAGCGACCGGGGAGCAGGAAACACCATATATTTT. Protein product: CASDRGAGNTIYF.

The chain carries TRBV6-2 or TRBV6-3 and TRBJ2-1; D gene ambiguous. The CDR3 has 17 amino acids. Between the trimmed V and J ends, which lost 2 bases and 0 bases, there was a span of 14 bases. CDR1 is MNHEY and CDR2 is SVGEGT in the germline V gene. The CDR3 sequence is CASSYHRLARSYNEQFF. The CDR3 DNA sequence: TGTGCCAGCAGTTACCACCGTTTAGCCCGCTCCTACAATGAGCAGTTCTTC.

The chain recombines TRBV7-9 with TRBJ1-4, with a possible D match to TRBD1 (5 bases). V was trimmed by 5 bases and J by 4 bases, leaving 11 bases between them. Germline-derived CDR1 and CDR2 are SEHNR and FQNEAQ (reference sequence). This CDR3 has 14 residues. CDR3: CASSADIFNEKLFF. The DNA of the CDR3 is TGTGCCAGCAGCGCGGACATCTTTAATGAAAAACTGTTTTTT.

This sequence joins TRBV29-1 and TRBJ1-1; possibly TRBD1 for D (5 bases). The CDR3 spans 13 residues. CDR1 is SQVTM and CDR2 is ANQGSEA in the germline V gene. The V gene lost 2 bases and the J gene lost 10 bases, with 17 bases spanning the gap. The CDR3 sequence is CSVELIRGSGAFF. The CDR3, as DNA: TGCAGCGTTGAATTGATTAGGGGTTCCGGAGCTTTCTTT. The variable domain in full, with the rest retrieved from reference TRBV29-1 and TRBJ1-1, is SAVISQKPSRDICQRGTSLTIQCQVDSQVTMMFWYRQQPGQSLTLIATANQGSEATYESGFVIDKFPISRPNLTFSTLTVSNMSPEDSSIYLCSVELIRGSGAFFGQGTRLTVV.

This chain joins TRBV7-2 and TRBJ2-7; D ambiguous. This CDR3 spans 14 amino acids. Per germline, CDR1 SGHTA and CDR2 FQGNSA. Trimming left V 5 bases short and J 3 bases short, with 14 bases between. This CDR3 is CASSPSYKLYEQYF. In DNA, the CDR3 is TGTGCCAGCAGCCCCTCATATAAGCTCTACGAGCAGTACTTC.

The J gene is TRBJ1-1, the V gene TRBV5-1; D perhaps matches TRBD1 (6 bases). Germline CDR1 and CDR2: SGHRS and YFSETQ. V dropped 3 bases and J dropped 0 bases, with 18 bases sitting between them. CDR3 length: 17 residues. The CDR3 loop reads CASSYGQSWSMNTEAFF. The CDR3 nucleotides read TGCGCCAGCAGCTATGGACAGTCGTGGTCTATGAACACTGAAGCTTTCTTT. Full variable domain (rest looked up from reference TRBV5-1 and TRBJ1-1): KAGVTQTPRYLIKTRGQQVTLSCSPISGHRSVSWYQQTPGQGLQFLFEYFSETQRNKGNFPGRFSGRQFSNSRSEMNVSTLELGDSALYLCASSYGQSWSMNTEAFFGQGTRLTVV.

This clone was detected once. The rearrangement joins TRBV27 to TRBJ1-2; TRBD1 aligns across 7 bases. This CDR3 spans 15 amino acids. J lost 0 bases, V lost 7 bases, and 8 bases had no gene match. Germline V gives CDR1 MNHEY, CDR2 SMNVEV (reference sequence). The CDR3 here is CASTQRQGANYGYTF. In nucleotides, the CDR3 is TGTGCCAGCACCCAAAGGCAGGGGGCTAACTATGGCTACACCTTC.

DNA of the CDR3: TGTGCCAGCAGCGGTAGAGGCGTTACGGGCGAGCAGTACTTC. Amino acids: CASSGRGVTGEQYF. This chain uses TRBV7-8 with TRBJ2-7; D unclear. The CDR3 consists of 14 residues. The V end was cut by 5 bases, the J end by 6 bases, with 17 bases between. Germline V gives CDR1 SGHVS, CDR2 FQNEAQ.

The chain joins TRBV12-2 to TRBJ2-3; the table gives TRBD1 as D, unverified against the DNA. TRBV12-2 is classified as a pseudogene. The CDR3 contains 16 residues. The CDR3 protein is CASRLGRGGSTDTQYF. The CDR3 bases are TGTGCAAGTCGCTTAGGAAGAGGGGGCTCCACAGATACGCAGTATTTT.